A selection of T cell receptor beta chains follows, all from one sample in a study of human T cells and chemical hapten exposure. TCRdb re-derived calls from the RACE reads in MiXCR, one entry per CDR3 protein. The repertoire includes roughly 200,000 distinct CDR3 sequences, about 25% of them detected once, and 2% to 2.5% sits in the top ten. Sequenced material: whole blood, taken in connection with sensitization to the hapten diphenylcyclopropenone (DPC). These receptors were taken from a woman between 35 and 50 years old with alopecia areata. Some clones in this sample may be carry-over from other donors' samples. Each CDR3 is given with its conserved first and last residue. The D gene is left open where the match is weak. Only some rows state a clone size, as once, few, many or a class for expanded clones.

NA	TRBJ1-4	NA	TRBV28	TGTGCCAGCAGTTTATTCGGGGAAAAACTGTTTTTT	CASSLFGEKLFF
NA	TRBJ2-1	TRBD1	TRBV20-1	TGCAGTGCTAGAGATCGAGCGTGGGGGGGGGACAGGGGTCCCTACAATGAGCAGTTCTTC	CSARDRAWGGDRGPYNEQFF
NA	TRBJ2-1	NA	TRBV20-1	TGCAGTGCTAGAGCTACACCGGGGGCTGTAGAGTTCTTC	CSARATPGAVEFF
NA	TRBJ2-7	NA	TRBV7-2	TGTGCCAGCAGCTGGGCCCGCGGCTCCTACGAGCAGTACTTC	CASSWARGSYEQYF
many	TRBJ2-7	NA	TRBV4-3	TGCGCCAGCAGCCAAGATTTGGCTAGCGCATCCTACGAGCAGTACTTC	CASSQDLASASYEQYF
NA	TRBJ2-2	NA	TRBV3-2	TGTGCCAGCAGCCAAGTTGAGGCTAGGGCGAACACCGGGGAGCTGTTTTTT	CASSQVEARANTGELFF
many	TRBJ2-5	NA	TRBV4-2	TGTGCCAGCAGCCAAGATGGGGGAAGGGAGACCCAGTACTTC	CASSQDGGRETQYF
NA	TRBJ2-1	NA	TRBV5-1	TGCGCCAGTTACGGAAGCTCCTACAATGAGCAGTTCTTC	CASYGSSYNEQFF
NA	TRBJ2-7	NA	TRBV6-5	TGTGCCAGCAGTTACTCGTTCCCTAGAAGGAGCTCCTACGAGCAGTACTTC	CASSYSFPRRSSYEQYF
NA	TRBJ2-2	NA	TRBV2	TGTGCCAGCAGTGTAGGCACCGGGGAGCTGTTTTTT	CASSVGTGELFF
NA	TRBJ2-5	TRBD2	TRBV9	TGTGCCAGCAGCGTAGGATCGGGGGGAGAGACCCAGTACTTC	CASSVGSGGETQYF
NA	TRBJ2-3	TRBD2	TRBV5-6	TGTGCCAGCAGCTTCGGACTAGCGGCCACAGATACGCAGTATTTT	CASSFGLAATDTQYF
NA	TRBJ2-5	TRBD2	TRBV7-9	TGTGCCAGCAGCTTAAGGGTCCGTAAAGCGGGGGTCCAAGAGACCCAGTACTTC	CASSLRVRKAGVQETQYF
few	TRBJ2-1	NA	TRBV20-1	TGCAGTGCTAGCGACTACTCCTCCTACAATGAGCAGTTCTTC	CSASDYSSYNEQFF
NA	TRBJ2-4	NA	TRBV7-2	TGTGCCAGCTCAATGCTCGGGGGCCCAAACATTCAGTACTTC	CASSMLGGPNIQYF
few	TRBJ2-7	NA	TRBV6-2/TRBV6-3	TGTGCCAGCGGGCCGGGGCTTCCCTACGAGCAGTACTTC	CASGPGLPYEQYF
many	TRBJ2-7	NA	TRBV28	TGTGCCAGCAGGAGGGTCCCCTCCTACGAGCAGTACTTC	CASRRVPSYEQYF
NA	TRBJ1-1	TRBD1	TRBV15	TGTGCCACCAGCAGGCCCAGGGGGCGTTCCTTAGAAGCTTTCTTT	CATSRPRGRSLEAFF
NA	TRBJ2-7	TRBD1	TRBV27	TGTGCCAGCAGTCAGACACCGACAGGGGCCGTCTCCTACGAGCAGTACTTC	CASSQTPTGAVSYEQYF
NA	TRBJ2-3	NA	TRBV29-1	TGCAGCGCCAGCGGGCACCTAAGCACAGATACGCAGTATTTT	CSASGHLSTDTQYF
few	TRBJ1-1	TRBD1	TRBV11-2	TGTGCCAGCAGCGACCGGACAGGTTTGAACACTGAAGCTTTCTTT	CASSDRTGLNTEAFF
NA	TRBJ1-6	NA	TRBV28	TGTGCCAGCAGTCCTAGGGAGGGTTGGGGTTCACCCCTCCACTTT	CASSPREGWGSPLHF
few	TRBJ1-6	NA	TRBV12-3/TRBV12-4	TGTGCCAGCAGTTTTGAATACGGGGGGAGTTCACCCCTCCACTTT	CASSFEYGGSSPLHF
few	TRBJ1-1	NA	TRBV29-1	TGCAGCGGAGAGGACAGCGGATCAGAAGCTTTCTTT	CSGEDSGSEAFF
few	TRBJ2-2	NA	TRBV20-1	TGCAGTGCCAAACGGACGGACCGATCCTCCACCGGGGAGCTGTTTTTT	CSAKRTDRSSTGELFF
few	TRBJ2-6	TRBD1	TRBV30	TGTGCCTGGAGACAGGGACAGTTGACCTCTGGGGCCAACGTCCTGACTTTC	CAWRQGQLTSGANVLTF
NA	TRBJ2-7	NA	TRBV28	TGTGCCAGCGTCGGTTTAGTTCTCTACGAGCAGTACTTC	CASVGLVLYEQYF
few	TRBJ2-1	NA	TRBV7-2	TGTGCCAGCAGCTCTCGAAAACGGGGCGATGAGCAGTTCTTC	CASSSRKRGDEQFF
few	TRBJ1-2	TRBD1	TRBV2	TGTGCCAGCAGTCGACAGGGAGCGCACTATGGCTACACCTTC	CASSRQGAHYGYTF
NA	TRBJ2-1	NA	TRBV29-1	TGCAGCGTCCGGCCACGGACGGAGCCTGCGCGGAGAGGGGACAATGAGCAGTTCTTC	CSVRPRTEPARRGDNEQFF
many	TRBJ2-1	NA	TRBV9	TGTGCCAGCAGCGCTAGGGTTGGTCGCTCGGCAGGGTTCCACAATGAGCAGTTCTTC	CASSARVGRSAGFHNEQFF
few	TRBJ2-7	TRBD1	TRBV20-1	TGCAGTGCTAGAGTTAGTCGTGGGACAGGGGCGGACGAGCAGTACTTC	CSARVSRGTGADEQYF
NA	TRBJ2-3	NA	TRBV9	TGTGCCAGCAGCGTAGTAACTGTTAGCACAGATACGCAGTATTTT	CASSVVTVSTDTQYF
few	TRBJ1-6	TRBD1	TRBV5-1	TGCGCCAGCAGCTCGGGACAGGAGACCCCTAATTCACCCCTCCACTTT	CASSSGQETPNSPLHF
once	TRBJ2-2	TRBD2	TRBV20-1	TGCAGTGCTAGGGCGCCTAGCGGGAACACCGGGGAGCTGTTTTTT	CSARAPSGNTGELFF
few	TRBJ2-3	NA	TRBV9	TGTGCCAGCAGCGTTGGTCCGACCCCCACAGATACGCAGTATTTT	CASSVGPTPTDTQYF
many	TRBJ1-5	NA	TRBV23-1	TGCGCCAGCAGTCAATCGCAGAGCGAGAATCAGCCCCAGCATTTT	CASSQSQSENQPQHF
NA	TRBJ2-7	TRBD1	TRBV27	TGTGCCAGCAGTCCCGGGACAGCCCCTAGGGACGAGCAGTACTTC	CASSPGTAPRDEQYF
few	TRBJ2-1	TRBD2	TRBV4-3	TGCGCCAGCAGCCAAGATGGTCTAGCGGGAGGCAATGAGCAGTTCTTC	CASSQDGLAGGNEQFF
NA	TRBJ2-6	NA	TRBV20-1	TGCAGTGCTAGCCCCGCAGGGCTGCCTGGGGCCAACGTCCTGACTTTC	CSASPAGLPGANVLTF
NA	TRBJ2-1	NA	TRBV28	TGTGCCAGCAGTCTGCGGGCTCGCAATGAGCAGTTCTTC	CASSLRARNEQFF
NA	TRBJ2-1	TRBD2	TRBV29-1	TGCAGCGGTTTTAGCGGGATTTTAGTTAATGAGCAGTTCTTC	CSGFSGILVNEQFF
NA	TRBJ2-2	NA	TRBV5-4	TGTGCCAGCAGCCTACCAGAAAACACCGGGGAGCTGTTTTTT	CASSLPENTGELFF
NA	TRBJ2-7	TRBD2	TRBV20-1	TGCAGTGCTACGGGACTAGCGCGTCACTACGAGCAGTACTTC	CSATGLARHYEQYF
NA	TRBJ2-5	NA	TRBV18	TGTGCCAGCTCTTCGACAAAAGAGACCCAGTACTTC	CASSSTKETQYF
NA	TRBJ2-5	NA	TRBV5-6	TGTGCCAGCAGCCCCCGCCGGGGCTTCGGTCGGGGAGAGACCCAGTACTTC	CASSPRRGFGRGETQYF
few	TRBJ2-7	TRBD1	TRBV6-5	TGTGCCAGCAGCCAGACCGGGACAGGGCCCTACGAGCAGTACTTC	CASSQTGTGPYEQYF